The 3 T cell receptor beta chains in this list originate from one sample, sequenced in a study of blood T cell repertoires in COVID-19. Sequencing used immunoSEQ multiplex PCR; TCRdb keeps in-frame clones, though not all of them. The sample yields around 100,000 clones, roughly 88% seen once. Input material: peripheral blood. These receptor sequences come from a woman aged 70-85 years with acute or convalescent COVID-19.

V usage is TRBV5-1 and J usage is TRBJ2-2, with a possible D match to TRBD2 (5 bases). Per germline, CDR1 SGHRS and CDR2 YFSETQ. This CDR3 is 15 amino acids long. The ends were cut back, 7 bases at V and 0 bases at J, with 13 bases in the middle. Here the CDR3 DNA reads TGCGCCAGCGAAGCCGGAGGAGCGAACACCGGGGAGCTGTTTTTT. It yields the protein CASEAGGANTGELFF.

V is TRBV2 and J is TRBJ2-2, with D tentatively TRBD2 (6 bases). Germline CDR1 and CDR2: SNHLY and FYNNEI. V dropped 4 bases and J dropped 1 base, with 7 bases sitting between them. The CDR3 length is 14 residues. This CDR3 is CASSGGVNTGELFF. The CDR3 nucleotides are TGTGCCAGCAGTGGGGGGGTGAACACCGGGGAGCTGTTTTTT.

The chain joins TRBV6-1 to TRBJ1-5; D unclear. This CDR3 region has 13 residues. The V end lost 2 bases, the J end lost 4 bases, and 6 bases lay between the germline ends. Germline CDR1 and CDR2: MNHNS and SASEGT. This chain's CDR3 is CASSENGNQPQHF. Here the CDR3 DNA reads TGTGCCAGCAGTGAAAACGGGAATCAGCCCCAGCATTTT.